This TCR beta chain was sequenced during a study of shared T cell receptors in the human thymus. Germline V gives CDR1 LGHNA, CDR2 YSLEER. V lost 4 bases, J lost 3 bases, and 8 bases stayed unmatched. This CDR3 has 16 amino acids. Produced via immunoSEQ multiplex PCR; TCRdb's table is partial and in-frame only. Here the sample spans 500,000 to 550,000 clones, approximately 80% being singletons. These data were also reused for a study on human thymus T cells. That work states: Thymic and blood repertoires showed apparently biased V and J gene usage.

This chain connects TRBV4-3 to TRBJ2-3, with 9 positions matching TRBD2. The origin of this receptor is a boy under three years old with a congenital heart defect. The specimen sequenced was thymocytes. The CDR3 DNA follows: TGCGCCAGCAGCCGAGATAGCGGGAGAGAGACAGATACGCAGTATTTT. It yields the protein CASSRDSGRETDTQYF.